A selection of T cell receptor beta chains follows, all from one sample in a study of T cells in Graves' hyperthyroidism and ophthalmopathy. TCRdb called the multiplex PCR reads again in MiXCR, with one record for every CDR3 protein. Of over 700,000 distinct CDR3 sequences listed, around 20% are singletons. Material: blood. The receptors stem from a woman aged 50 to 65 with Graves' hyperthyroidism that later progressed to Graves' ophthalmopathy. Both conserved end residues are part of each CDR3. D genes are given only for firm matches. Rows give clone size only sometimes, using once, few, many, or a class for an expanded clone.

size	V	J	D	CDR3	DNA
few	TRBV27	TRBJ2-2	-	CASSFEGRNTGELFF	TGTGCCAGCAGTTTCGAGGGGCGGAACACCGGGGAGCTGTTTTTT
many	TRBV11-3	TRBJ2-2	-	CASRSSNTGELFF	TGTGCCAGTAGATCTTCGAACACCGGGGAGCTGTTTTTT
few	TRBV24-1	TRBJ2-2	-	CATSDIDSLNTGELFF	TGTGCCACCAGTGACATAGACAGTTTAAACACCGGGGAGCTGTTTTTT
many	TRBV5-5	TRBJ2-7	-	CASSLELGYEQYF	TGTGCCAGCAGCTTGGAGTTAGGGTACGAGCAGTACTTC
many	TRBV5-1	TRBJ1-1	-	CASSFEGNTEAFF	TGCGCCAGCAGCTTCGAGGGAAACACTGAAGCTTTCTTT
few	TRBV6-5	TRBJ2-1	-	CASSYFLGGLSHNEQFF	TGTGCCAGCAGTTACTTTCTGGGGGGGCTGTCCCACAATGAGCAGTTCTTC
many	TRBV4-1	TRBJ1-1	-	CASSQDEGITEAFF	TGCGCCAGCAGCCAAGACGAGGGAATCACTGAAGCTTTCTTT
few	TRBV7-9	TRBJ2-7	TRBD1	CASSLNRDRGGGEQYF	TGTGCCAGCAGCCTAAACCGGGACAGGGGCGGAGGGGAGCAGTACTTC
few	TRBV20-1	TRBJ2-3	TRBD2	CSARDAGGASTQYF	TGCAGTGCTAGAGATGCCGGGGGGGCCTCTACGCAGTATTTT
-	TRBV20-1	TRBJ1-1	-	CRGARAATEAFF	TGCAGGGGTGCCAGGGCGGCCACTGAAGCTTTCTTT
few	TRBV6-1	TRBJ2-5	-	CASSRGPSSMYF	TGTGCCAGCAGTCGAGGACCGTCCTCAATGTACTTC
-	TRBV19	TRBJ1-1	-	CAVMAGGNTEAFF	TGTGCCGTAATGGCCGGTGGGAACACTGAAGCTTTCTTT
many	TRBV6-1	TRBJ1-3	-	CASTPGAVGGNTIYF	TGTGCCAGCACCCCGGGGGCTGTGGGTGGAAACACCATATATTTT
-	TRBV19	TRBJ1-5	-	CASSGGLNQPQHF	TGTGCCAGTAGTGGGGGGCTCAATCAGCCCCAGCATTTT
many	TRBV9	TRBJ2-2	-	CASSVAGETNTGELFF	TGTGCCAGCAGCGTAGCTGGCGAAACTAACACCGGGGAGCTGTTTTTT
many	TRBV3-1	TRBJ2-3	TRBD2	CASSPSGSTDTQYF	TGTGCCAGCAGCCCTAGCGGGTCTACAGATACGCAGTATTTT
few	TRBV20-1	TRBJ1-1	-	CSARTTGTRTEAFF	TGCAGTGCTAGAACAACCGGGACAAGAACTGAAGCTTTCTTT
few	TRBV10-2	TRBJ2-1	TRBD1	CASRGTGTEYNEQFF	TGCGCCAGCAGAGGGACAGGGACGGAGTACAATGAGCAGTTCTTC
many	TRBV6-1	TRBJ2-5	TRBD1	CASRTTGEETQYF	TGTGCCAGCAGGACAACAGGGGAAGAGACCCAGTACTTC
-	TRBV7-2	TRBJ1-3	-	CASSLVEGRTIYF	TGTGCCAGCAGCTTAGTCGAGGGCCGCACCATATATTTT
few	TRBV19	TRBJ2-2	TRBD2	CASSIALAAHTGELFF	TGTGCCAGTAGTATAGCCCTAGCGGCTCACACCGGGGAGCTGTTTTTT
-	TRBV19	TRBJ2-5	TRBD1	CASRRDRGYETQYF	TGTGCCAGCCGCCGGGACAGGGGTTATGAGACCCAGTACTTC
many	TRBV12-5	TRBJ2-3	TRBD2	CASEERGVGDTQYF	TGTGCTAGTGAAGAGCGGGGGGTCGGAGATACGCAGTATTTT
few	TRBV6-1	TRBJ2-1	-	CASSALNEQFF	TGTGCCAGCAGTGCGCTAAATGAGCAGTTCTTC
-	TRBV7-3	TRBJ1-1	-	CASSPWGAGDTEAFF	TGTGCCAGCAGCCCATGGGGCGCTGGGGACACTGAAGCTTTCTTT
-	TRBV9	TRBJ2-1	-	CASSVARGNRVAYNEQFF	TGTGCCAGCAGCGTAGCCCGCGGAAACAGGGTCGCCTACAATGAGCAGTTCTTC
-	TRBV2	TRBJ1-1	-	CASQIETLNTEAFF	TGTGCCAGTCAGATCGAAACATTGAACACTGAAGCTTTCTTT
few	TRBV19	TRBJ1-1	-	CASTGIDTEAFF	TGTGCCAGTACCGGTATCGACACTGAAGCTTTCTTT
many	TRBV5-1	TRBJ1-2	-	CASSSDSLLEGYTF	TGCGCCAGCAGCTCTGACAGCCTCTTGGAGGGCTACACCTTC
-	TRBV24-1	TRBJ1-5	-	CATSDFRGNQPQHF	TGTGCCACCAGTGATTTCAGGGGCAATCAGCCCCAGCATTTT